This T cell receptor (beta chain) was found in a study of cytomegalovirus exposure and HLA in healthy donors (dated by TCRdb to 2015 to 2018). Background for the entire study: A later analysis indicated that the 90 to 150 validation repertoires were generated on the platform also employed for the 670 or so repertoires of the first cohort. Besides the first cohort of 550 to 750 subjects, a separate validation cohort made up of 120 or so different subjects was used. To predict cytomegalovirus infection status, the study combined high-throughput TCR immunosequencing, statistical association of individual TCRs with disease status, and machine learning. The aim of the study was to test whether cataloging public T cell receptors could identify signatures of past pathogen exposure.

What the research found in general, with its limitations: A later analysis lacked HLA typing for the validation cohort, so it scored co-occurrence in that cohort across all 110 or so repertoires. Across donors, most TCR sequences were observed very rarely, whereas some public TCRs were present in many individuals. It was suggested by the authors that the approach could potentially be generalized to other disease states and immunological phenotypes. The classifier was reported to diagnose cytomegalovirus status with high specificity and sensitivity in both the original and validation cohorts. In vitro tests confirmed that a few of the cytomegalovirus-associated TCR beta chains recognize cytomegalovirus antigens. In a later analysis, TCRs clustered in the first cohort were found to also tend to co-occur in the roughly 130 validation repertoires, with 85% to 95% of cluster scores above 0. The study listed 150 to 200 TCR beta chains as associated with cytomegalovirus.

The CDR3 goes from the cysteine to the phenylalanine over 12 residues. Just the 36-base CDR3 DNA is kept, in frame starting at base 1. The germline V gene (reference sequence) gives CDR1 as GTSNPN and CDR2 as SVGIG. The donors belonged to the validation cohort of about 120 subjects, which was separate from the approximately 700-subject first cohort. This clone was seen only once. It lacks a known antigen. No base qualities exist here, and no much larger clone lies one base off it. Library preparation used the immunoSEQ multiplex PCR assay. In the original analysis: To diagnose cytomegalovirus status from the catalog of TCR beta chain sequences, a statistical classification framework was built. TCRdb's version of the immuneACCESS table is confined to in-frame rearrangements and falls short of the full clone set. An unresolved V gene accounts for under half of the shortfall where checked; the remainder is of unknown origin. V, J and clone size reflect that table, while D and trimming were determined from the DNA. In all, the sample holds fewer than 350,000 clones, and more than 75% of those were seen once. The ten largest clones add up to about 0.86% of the sample.

The chain employs TRBV30 and TRBJ1-1; a stretch of 8 junction bases matches TRBD1. The receptor's source is a woman aged 18-29 years in good health and CMV-seronegative. Sequences were obtained from PBMCs. The sequenced DNA: TGTGCGACGGACAGGGAAAACACTGAAGCTTTCTTT. Its amino acids are CATDRENTEAFF.